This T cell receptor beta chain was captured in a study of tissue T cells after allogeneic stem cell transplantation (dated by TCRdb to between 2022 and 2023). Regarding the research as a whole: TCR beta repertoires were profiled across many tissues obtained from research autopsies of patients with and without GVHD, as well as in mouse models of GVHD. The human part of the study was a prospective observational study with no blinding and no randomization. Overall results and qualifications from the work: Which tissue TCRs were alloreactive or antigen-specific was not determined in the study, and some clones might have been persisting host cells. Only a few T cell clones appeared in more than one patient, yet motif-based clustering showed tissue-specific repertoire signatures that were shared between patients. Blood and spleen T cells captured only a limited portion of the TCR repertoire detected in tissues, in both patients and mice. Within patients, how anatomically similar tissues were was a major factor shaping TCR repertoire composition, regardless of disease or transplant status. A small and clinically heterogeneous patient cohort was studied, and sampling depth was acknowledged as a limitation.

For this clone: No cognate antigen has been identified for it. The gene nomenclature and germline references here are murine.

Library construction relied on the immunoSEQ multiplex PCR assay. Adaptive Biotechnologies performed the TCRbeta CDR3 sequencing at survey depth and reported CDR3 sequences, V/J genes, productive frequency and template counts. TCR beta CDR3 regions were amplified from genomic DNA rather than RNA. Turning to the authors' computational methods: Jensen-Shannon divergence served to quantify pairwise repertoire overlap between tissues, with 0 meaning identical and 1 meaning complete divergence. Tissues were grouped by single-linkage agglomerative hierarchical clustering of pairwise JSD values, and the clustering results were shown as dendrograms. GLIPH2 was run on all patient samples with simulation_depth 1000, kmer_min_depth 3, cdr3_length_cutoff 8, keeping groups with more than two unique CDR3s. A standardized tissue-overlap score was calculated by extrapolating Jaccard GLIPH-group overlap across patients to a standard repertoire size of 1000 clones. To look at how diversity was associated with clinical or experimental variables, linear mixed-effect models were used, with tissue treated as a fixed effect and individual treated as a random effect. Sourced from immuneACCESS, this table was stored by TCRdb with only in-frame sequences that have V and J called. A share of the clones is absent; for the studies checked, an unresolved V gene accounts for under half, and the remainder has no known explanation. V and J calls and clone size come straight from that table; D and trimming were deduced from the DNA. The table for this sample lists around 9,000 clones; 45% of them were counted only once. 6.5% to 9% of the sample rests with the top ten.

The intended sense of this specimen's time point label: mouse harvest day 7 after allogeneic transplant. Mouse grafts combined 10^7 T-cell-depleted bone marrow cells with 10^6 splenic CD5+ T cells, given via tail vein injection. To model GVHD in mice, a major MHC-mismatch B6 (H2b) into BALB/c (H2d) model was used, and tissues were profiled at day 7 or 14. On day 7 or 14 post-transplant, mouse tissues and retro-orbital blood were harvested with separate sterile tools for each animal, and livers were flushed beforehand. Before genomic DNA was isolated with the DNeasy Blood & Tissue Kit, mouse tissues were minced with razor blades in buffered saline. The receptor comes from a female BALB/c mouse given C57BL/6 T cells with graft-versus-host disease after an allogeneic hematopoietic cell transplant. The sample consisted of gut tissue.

The CDR3 is CASSNRGSYNSPLYF. CDR3 bases read: TGTGCCAGCAGTAACAGGGGTTCCTATAATTCGCCCCTCTAC. This chain joins TRBV15 to TRBJ1-6, with 7 bases aligning to TRBD1. The CDR3 goes on 1 residue after the read ends, and that part is filled in from the germline J gene. TRBJ1-6 is reported as an ORF; its role is uncertain. CDR1 SGHND and CDR2 FRSKSL are derived from the germline V gene. V is trimmed back by 5 bases and J by 0 bases, and the junction contains 1 base that no gene match accounts for. From its cysteine to its phenylalanine, the CDR3 spans 15 amino acids. Sequencing covers 42 bases of the CDR3, shown here with the frame starting at base 1.